Given below is one T cell receptor (beta chain) in context. Its antigen is undetermined. The CDR3 end falls 3 residues outside the read, so it is completed with the germline J gene. CVID subjects were some 16 female and 25 to 30 male, aged roughly 9 to 70. Trimming at V came to 6 bases and at J to 4 bases, leaving 7 bases not matched to a gene. Germline V CDR1 and CDR2: KGHSH, LQKENI. The length of the CDR3 is 14 residues. The sample comes from a study of T cell clonality in common variable immunodeficiency. Sequenced by immunoSEQ multiplex PCR; TCRdb stores in-frame clones only, minus some. The sample yields 25,000 to 30,000 clones, without any singletons. Whole-study results and caveats: Common variable immunodeficiency TCR beta sequences reportedly had fewer deletions and N-nucleotide insertions. TCRbeta clonality was increased in CVID versus healthy controls.

The specimen was peripheral blood mononuclear cells. V usage is TRBV18 and J usage is TRBJ1-2, with TRBD1 matching 8 bases. This TCR came from a human donor with common variable immunodeficiency. CDR3 DNA, as far as it was read: TGTGCCAGCTCTCCGGGACAGGACATCTATGGC. This gives the protein CASSPGQDIYG. The entire CDR3 sequence reads CASSPGQDIYGYTF.